Shown below are 26 T cell receptor beta chains from a single sample sequenced in a study of blood T cell repertoires in COVID-19. TCRdb's copy holds only in-frame clones and misses some; the assay was immunoSEQ multiplex PCR. The sample contains about 120,000 clones, 70% to 90% of which appear only once. The material sequenced was peripheral blood. Receptors originate from a woman older than 75 with acute or convalescent COVID-19.

The chain is built from TRBV28 and TRBJ2-1; TRBD1 matches 9 bases. J gave up 6 bases and V 10 bases, and 13 bases lay outside the gene matches. Germline loops: CDR1 MDHEN, CDR2 SYDVKM. There are 15 residues in the CDR3. CDR3 coding DNA: TGTGCCACAACCCTACCGGGACAGGGATTCAATGAGCAGTTCTTC. Its translation is CATTLPGQGFNEQFF. Using reference TRBV28 and TRBJ2-1 for the parts outside the CDR3, the full variable domain is DVKVTQSSRYLVKRTGEKVFLECVQDMDHENMFWYRQDPGLGLRLIYFSYDVKMKEKGDIPEGYSVSREKKERFSLILESASTNQTSMYLCATTLPGQGFNEQFFGPGTRLTVL.

The rearrangement links TRBV18 to TRBJ2-1; 8 nucleotides match TRBD2. From germline, CDR1 is KGHSH and CDR2 LQKENI. V was pared by 3 bases and J by 8 bases, with 12 bases of the junction left unmatched. The CDR3 runs to 16 residues. The CDR3 loop is CASSPPKFREGDEQFF. In DNA, the CDR3 is TGTGCCAGCTCACCGCCAAAGTTTCGGGAGGGCGATGAGCAGTTCTTC.

The CDR3 nucleotides are TGCGCCAGCAGCCCGGCAGGGGGCAAGAACACTGAAGCTTTCTTT. Translated: CASSPAGGKNTEAFF. The chain combines TRBV5-1 with TRBJ1-1; TRBD1 agrees at 8 bases. Trimming cost V 4 bases and J 1 base; bases outside gene matches: 6. From germline, CDR1 is SGHRS and CDR2 YFSETQ. The CDR3 is made up of 15 amino acids.

The V call is TRBV12-5, the J call TRBJ2-7; TRBD1 matches 10 bases. The CDR3 runs to 14 residues. Trimming at V came to 1 base and at J to 6 bases, leaving 3 bases not matched to a gene. From germline, CDR1 is LGHNT and CDR2 FRNRAP. Written as DNA, the CDR3 is TGTGCTAGTGGTTTGGACGGACAGGGGGGCGAGCAGTACTTC. Its translation: CASGLDGQGGEQYF.

V gene TRBV5-1 combines with J gene TRBJ1-3; D might be TRBD1 (5 bases). Germline loops: CDR1 SGHRS, CDR2 YFSETQ. The CDR3 extends over 16 amino acids. Trimming cost V 0 bases and J 0 bases, with 10 bases left between them. CDR3 sequence reads: CASSLAQGLSGNTIYF. The CDR3 DNA reads as TGCGCCAGCAGCTTGGCCCAGGGTCTCTCTGGAAACACCATATATTTT.

The genes are TRBV2 and TRBJ1-5; 8 bases agree with TRBD1. The ends lost 6 bases at V and 2 bases at J; junction bases unmatched: 3. The CDR3 extends over 14 amino acids. The V gene's germline CDR1 is SNHLY and CDR2 FYNNEI. The CDR3 is CASRSDRGNQPQHF. In DNA, the CDR3 is TGTGCCAGCAGGTCGGACAGGGGCAATCAGCCCCAGCATTTT.

This chain uses TRBV7-9 with TRBJ2-1; 9 bases are shared with TRBD1. With 6 bases clipped from V and 1 base from J, the junction kept 10 bases outside the gene matches. The CDR3 has 17 residues. Germline V gene lookup returns CDR1 SEHNR and CDR2 FQNEAQ (reference sequence). CDR3 sequence reads: CASSSGTGIFSYNEQFF. CDR3 sequence (DNA): TGTGCCAGCAGTTCGGGGACAGGGATCTTTTCCTACAATGAGCAGTTCTTC.

This clone was observed a single time. The chain joins TRBV28 to TRBJ2-5; TRBD2 is a possible D gene (5 bases). CDR3 length equals 17 residues. The V end was cut by 4 bases, the J end by 0 bases, with 18 bases between. Germline CDR1 reads MDHEN; CDR2 reads SYDVKM. CDR3 protein: CASSSLGAATYQETQYF. In DNA, the CDR3 is TGTGCCAGCAGTTCCCTCGGAGCGGCCACGTACCAAGAGACCCAGTACTTC. The full variable domain, rest sourced from reference TRBV28 and TRBJ2-5, is DVKVTQSSRYLVKRTGEKVFLECVQDMDHENMFWYRQDPGLGLRLIYFSYDVKMKEKGDIPEGYSVSREKKERFSLILESASTNQTSMYLCASSSLGAATYQETQYFGPGTRLLVL.

The chain carries TRBV18 and TRBJ2-7; a weak D match, TRBD1 (6 bases). Trimming left V 1 base short and J 2 bases short, with 12 bases between. Germline assignment: CDR1 KGHSH and CDR2 LQKENI. The CDR3 contains 15 residues. This CDR3 is CASSPLQGLTYEQYF. In nucleotides, the CDR3 is TGTGCCAGCTCACCACTACAGGGCTTAACCTACGAGCAGTACTTC.

The J gene is TRBJ1-4, the V gene TRBV21-1; the table gives TRBD1 as D, unverified against the DNA. TRBV21-1 is reported as a pseudogene. The CDR3 is made up of 16 amino acids. This chain's CDR3 is CASSPRGDRGREKLFF. The CDR3 bases are TGTGCCAGCAGCCCGCGCGGTGACAGGGGGCGAGAAAAACTGTTTTTT.

This sequence joins TRBV5-4 and TRBJ2-5, with D possibly being TRBD1 (6 bases). Germline-derived CDR1 and CDR2 are SGHNT and YYREEE (reference sequence). The CDR3 has 14 residues. The V and J ends lost 4 bases and 1 base respectively, with 11 bases between them. This CDR3 is CASSTQGIQETQYF. The CDR3 region has the DNA TGTGCCAGCAGCACACAGGGTATCCAAGAGACCCAGTACTTC.

This clone has a single count. The chain carries TRBV7-8 and TRBJ1-1; 8 nucleotides match TRBD1. V was clipped by 1 base and J by 7 bases; unmatched bases: 5. CDR3 length: 14 amino acids. The germline gives CDR1 SGHVS, CDR2 FQNEAQ. The CDR3: CASSLGTGTDEAFF. CDR3 DNA: TGTGCCAGCAGCTTAGGGACAGGGACCGATGAAGCTTTCTTT.

The chain links TRBV27 to TRBJ1-2; tentative D call: TRBD1 (5 bases). This CDR3 is 16 amino acids long. Germline V lookup: CDR1 MNHEY, CDR2 SMNVEV (reference sequence). Trimming took off 5 bases at V and 2 bases at J, with 18 bases between the two ends. The CDR3 spells CASSGEWGRPNYGYTF. The CDR3 DNA follows: TGTGCCAGCAGTGGAGAATGGGGCAGGCCAAACTATGGCTACACCTTC.

The gene calls are TRBV27 and TRBJ2-6; 9 bases map to TRBD1. Germline V gene sequence: CDR1 MNHEY, CDR2 SMNVEV (reference sequence). J gave up 2 bases and V 6 bases, and 11 bases lay outside the gene matches. The CDR3 contains 18 residues. CDR3 DNA: TGTGCCAGCAGCCGAACCGGGACAGGGCACACTGGGGCCAACGTCCTGACTTTC. This codes for CASSRTGTGHTGANVLTF.

J is TRBJ2-5 and V is TRBV5-1, with 7 bases lining up with TRBD2. Germline V gives CDR1 SGHRS, CDR2 YFSETQ. This CDR3 has 17 amino acids. Germline trimming cut 0 bases from V and 2 bases from J; bases unmatched to any gene: 10. The chain's CDR3 is CASSLGPSGTTQETQYF. Here the CDR3 DNA reads TGCGCCAGCAGCTTGGGGCCTAGCGGTACAACGCAAGAGACCCAGTACTTC.

V usage is TRBV7-2 and J usage is TRBJ1-3; weak D call: TRBD1 (6 bases). Trimming stripped 4 bases from V and 4 bases from J, with 14 bases between. Germline values: CDR1 SGHTA, CDR2 FQGNSA. The CDR3 has 15 amino acids. CDR3 nucleotides: TGTGCCAGCAGCTCATCCTCAGGGACAGGAAACACCATATATTTT. Translated, it gives CASSSSSGTGNTIYF.

The chain's CDR3 is CASSVRGGGYGYTF. The CDR3 bases are TGTGCCAGCAGCGTAAGGGGAGGAGGTTATGGCTACACCTTC. This rearrangement joins TRBV9 to TRBJ1-2; a possible D gene is TRBD1 (5 bases). CDR3 length: 14 amino acids. The germline V and J ends were trimmed by 1 base and 5 bases, with 12 bases remaining between them. CDR1 is SGDLS and CDR2 is YYNGEE in the germline V gene.

This rearrangement joins TRBV6-1 to TRBJ1-1; 12 nucleotides agree with TRBD1. The J segment lost 6 bases and the V segment lost 3 bases, leaving 8 bases of the junction unmatched. This CDR3 region has 16 residues. CDR1 and CDR2 (germline): MNHNS, SASEGT. CDR3 nucleotides: TGTGCCAGCAGTGATCTCCGGGACAGGGGGCTCGCTGAAGCTTTCTTT. Its translation is CASSDLRDRGLAEAFF.

The rearrangement joins TRBV19 to TRBJ2-3; 7 bases align to TRBD1. The V and J ends lost 3 bases and 4 bases, in that order; junction bases with no gene match: 7. Germline-derived CDR1 and CDR2 are LNHDA and SQIVND (reference sequence). This CDR3 comprises 15 residues. The CDR3 DNA is TGTGCCAGTAGTATCGGAAGGGGGCGGTCAGATACGCAGTATTTT. The encoded protein is CASSIGRGRSDTQYF.

The chain couples TRBV11-3 to TRBJ2-1; D possibly corresponds to TRBD1 (6 bases). The CDR3 length is 15 residues. Between the trimmed V and J ends, which lost 5 bases and 4 bases, there was a span of 15 bases. The germline V gene encodes CDR1 SGHNT and CDR2 YENEEA. The CDR3 DNA sequence: TGTGCCAGCAGCGTACAGGGAAAGGCTTACAATGAGCAGTTCTTC. Its protein product is CASSVQGKAYNEQFF. The full variable domain, completed using reference TRBV11-3 and TRBJ2-1, is EAGVVQSPRYKIIEKKQPVAFWCNPISGHNTLYWYLQNLGQGPELLIRYENEEAVDDSQLPKDRFSAERLKGVDSTLKIQPAELGDSAVYLCASSVQGKAYNEQFFGPGTRLTVL.

The chain combines TRBV5-4 with TRBJ2-2, with 7 bases matching TRBD2. Germline CDR1 SGHNT, CDR2 YYREEE (reference sequence). Unmatched junction bases numbered 8, after V lost 2 bases and J lost 1 base. CDR3 length equals 17 residues. DNA for the CDR3: TGTGCCAGCAGCTTTGGCAGGGAGGGACGGAACACCGGGGAGCTGTTTTTT. It encodes CASSFGREGRNTGELFF. The whole variable domain, remainder taken from reference TRBV5-4 and TRBJ2-2, is ETGVTQSPTHLIKTRGQQVTLRCSSQSGHNTVSWYQQALGQGPQFIFQYYREEENGRGNFPPRFSGLQFPNYSSELNVNALELDDSALYLCASSFGREGRNTGELFFGEGSRLTVL.

The chain couples TRBV6-5 to TRBJ1-6; the D is unclear. CDR3 length: 15 amino acids. The germline gives CDR1 MNHEY, CDR2 SVGAGI. The V end was cut by 6 bases, the J end by 0 bases, with 9 bases between. CDR3 region: CASRSASSYNSPLHF. The DNA of the CDR3 is TGTGCCAGCAGGAGTGCGAGCTCCTATAATTCACCCCTCCACTTT.

This clone was seen a handful of times. V and J are TRBV2 and TRBJ2-7; no definite D call. V was cut by 7 bases and J by 2 bases, with 6 bases left in between. Germline assignment: CDR1 SNHLY and CDR2 FYNNEI. This CDR3 comprises 11 residues. CDR3 DNA sequence: TGTGCCAGCACTGCGGCCTACGAGCAGTACTTC. Amino acids: CASTAAYEQYF.

The chain employs TRBV9 and TRBJ2-1; 9 nucleotides line up with TRBD2. Germline loops: CDR1 SGDLS, CDR2 YYNGEE. CDR3 size: 15 residues. With 2 bases clipped from V and 6 bases from J, the junction kept 6 bases outside the gene matches. CDR3 DNA sequence: TGTGCCAGCAGCGTTGCGGGAGGGAATTTCAATGAGCAGTTCTTC. Translation gives CASSVAGGNFNEQFF.

The chain carries TRBV5-8 and TRBJ2-5; the match to TRBD2 covers 13 bases. Germline CDR1 reads SGHTS; CDR2 reads YDEGEE. The J segment lost 2 bases and the V segment lost 0 bases, leaving 4 bases of the junction unmatched. The CDR3 is made up of 17 amino acids. The CDR3 sequence: CASSLGLAGGLQETQYF. The CDR3 region has the DNA TGTGCCAGCAGCTTGGGACTAGCGGGGGGCCTGCAAGAGACCCAGTACTTC.

V is TRBV11-1 and J is TRBJ2-3, with a possible D match to TRBD2 (5 bases). The ends were cut back, 5 bases at V and 0 bases at J, with 12 bases in the middle. Looked up from germline, CDR1 is SGHAT and CDR2 is FQDESV (reference sequence). This CDR3 region has 15 residues. This CDR3 reads CASSQPGTSTDTQYF. Written as DNA, the CDR3 is TGTGCCAGCAGCCAACCGGGAACAAGCACAGATACGCAGTATTTT.